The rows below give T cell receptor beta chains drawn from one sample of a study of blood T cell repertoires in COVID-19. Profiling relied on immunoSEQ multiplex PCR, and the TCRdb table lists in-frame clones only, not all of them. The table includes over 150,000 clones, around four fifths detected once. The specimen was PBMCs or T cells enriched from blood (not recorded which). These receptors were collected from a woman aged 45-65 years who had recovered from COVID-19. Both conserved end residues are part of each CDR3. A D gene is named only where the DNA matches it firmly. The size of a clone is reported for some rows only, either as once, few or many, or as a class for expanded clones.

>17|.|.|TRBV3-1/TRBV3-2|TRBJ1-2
CASSQEVQADTLYGYTF
TGTGCCAGCAGCCAAGAAGTACAGGCCGACACCCTCTATGGCTACACCTTC
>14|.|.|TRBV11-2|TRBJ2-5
CASSRIREPRTQYF
TGTGCCAGCAGCCGAATAAGGGAGCCGAGGACCCAGTACTTC
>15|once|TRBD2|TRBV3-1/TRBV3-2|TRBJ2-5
CASRGTSGVRGTQYF
TGTGCCAGCAGGGGGACTAGCGGGGTCCGGGGAACCCAGTACTTC
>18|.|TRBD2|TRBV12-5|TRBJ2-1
CASGPPFDIGREANEQFF
TGTGCTAGTGGTCCTCCCTTCGATATAGGGCGGGAGGCCAATGAGCAGTTCTTC
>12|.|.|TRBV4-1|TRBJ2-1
CASSQVPGRQFF
TGCGCCAGCAGCCAAGTACCAGGGCGGCAGTTCTTC
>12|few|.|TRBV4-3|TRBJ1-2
CASSQDRRGYTF
TGCGCCAGCAGCCAAGATCGTCGTGGCTACACCTTC
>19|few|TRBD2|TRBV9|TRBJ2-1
CASSVGLAGGGAPYNEQFF
TGTGCCAGCAGCGTAGGACTAGCGGGAGGGGGGGCCCCCTACAATGAGCAGTTCTTC
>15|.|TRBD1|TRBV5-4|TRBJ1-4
CASSSKGQGNEKLFF
TGTGCCAGCAGCTCGAAGGGACAGGGAAATGAAAAACTGTTTTTT
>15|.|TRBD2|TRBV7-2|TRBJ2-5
CASSNLAGGEETQYF
TGTGCCAGCAGCAACTTGGCGGGAGGTGAAGAGACCCAGTACTTC
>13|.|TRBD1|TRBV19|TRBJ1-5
CASKGQGSQPQHF
TGTGCCAGCAAAGGACAGGGAAGTCAGCCCCAGCATTTT
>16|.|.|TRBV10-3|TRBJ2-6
CAISSGPNSGANVLTF
TGTGCCATCAGTTCAGGTCCAAACTCTGGGGCCAACGTCCTGACTTTC
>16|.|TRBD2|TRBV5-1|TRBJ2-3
CASSRPGLAGGDTQYF
TGCGCCAGCAGCAGACCGGGACTAGCGGGAGGCGATACGCAGTATTTT
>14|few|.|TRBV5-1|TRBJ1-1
CASSRGQGNTEAFF
TGCGCCAGCAGCCGTGGTCAGGGGAACACTGAAGCTTTCTTT
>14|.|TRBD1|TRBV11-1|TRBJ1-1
CASSPQGANTEAFF
TGTGCCAGCAGCCCACAGGGGGCAAACACTGAAGCTTTCTTT
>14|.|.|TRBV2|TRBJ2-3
CASKQAFPTDTQYF
TGTGCCAGTAAACAGGCCTTCCCCACAGATACGCAGTATTTT
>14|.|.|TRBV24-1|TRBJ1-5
CATSRGPNNQPQHF
TGTGCCACCAGTAGGGGCCCGAACAATCAGCCCCAGCATTTT
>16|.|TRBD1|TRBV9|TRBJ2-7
CASSVARDREASEQYF
TGTGCCAGCAGCGTTGCCCGGGACAGGGAGGCTAGCGAGCAGTACTTC
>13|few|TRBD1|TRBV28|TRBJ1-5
CASSLTGAQPQHF
TGTGCCAGCAGCCTTACAGGGGCTCAGCCCCAGCATTTT
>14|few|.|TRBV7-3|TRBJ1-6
CASSFGSRSAPLHF
TGTGCCAGCAGCTTTGGGTCCAGGTCCGCACCCCTCCACTTT
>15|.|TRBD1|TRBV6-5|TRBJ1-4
CASSYSGTGGEKLFF
TGTGCCAGCAGTTACTCCGGGACAGGGGGTGAAAAACTGTTTTTT
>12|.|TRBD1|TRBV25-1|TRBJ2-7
CASSLQGVEQYF
TGTGCCAGCAGTCTACAGGGGGTCGAGCAGTACTTC
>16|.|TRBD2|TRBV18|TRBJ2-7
CASSPPNRTSRYEQYF
TGTGCCAGCTCACCTCCGAACAGGACTAGCCGCTACGAGCAGTACTTC
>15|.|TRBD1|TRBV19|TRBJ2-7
CASSIDRGLSYEQYF
TGTGCCAGTAGTATAGATAGGGGGCTTTCCTACGAGCAGTACTTC
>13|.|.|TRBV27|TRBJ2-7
CASSLDRGGEQYF
TGTGCCAGCAGTTTGGACAGAGGAGGCGAGCAGTACTTC
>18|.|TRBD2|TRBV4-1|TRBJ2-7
CASSQVLQLAGAGYEQYF
TGCGCCAGCAGCCAGGTCCTTCAACTAGCGGGAGCAGGCTACGAGCAGTACTTC
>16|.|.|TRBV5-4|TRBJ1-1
CASSLSARGYDTEAFF
TGTGCCAGCAGCTTAAGTGCAAGGGGGTACGACACTGAAGCTTTCTTT
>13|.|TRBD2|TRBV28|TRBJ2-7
CATLAGRTYEQYF
TGTGCCACCTTAGCGGGGCGCACCTACGAGCAGTACTTC
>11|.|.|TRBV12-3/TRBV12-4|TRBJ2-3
CASSFSYTQYF
TGTGCCAGCAGTTTTTCCTATACGCAGTATTTT
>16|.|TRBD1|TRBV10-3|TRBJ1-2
CAITRIRDSAPRSYTF
TGTGCCATCACCAGAATAAGGGACAGTGCTCCACGGAGCTACACCTTC
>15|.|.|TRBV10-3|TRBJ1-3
CAISGGGEAGNTIYF
TGTGCCATCAGTGGAGGGGGGGAAGCCGGAAACACCATATATTTT
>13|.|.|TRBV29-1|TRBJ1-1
CSVEGQDGTEAFF
TGCAGCGTTGAGGGGCAGGATGGGACTGAAGCTTTCTTT
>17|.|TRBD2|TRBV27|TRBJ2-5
CASRIAGGPGRRETQYF
TGTGCCAGCAGGATAGCGGGAGGGCCAGGGCGCAGGGAGACCCAGTACTTC
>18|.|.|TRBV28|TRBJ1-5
CASSLSTGIGSLDQPQHF
TGTGCCAGCAGTTTGTCCACAGGGATCGGTTCCCTAGATCAGCCCCAGCATTTT
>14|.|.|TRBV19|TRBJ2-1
CASRGTGPLDEQFF
TGTGCCAGTAGAGGGACTGGCCCCCTGGATGAGCAGTTCTTC
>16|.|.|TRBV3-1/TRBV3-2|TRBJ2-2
CASSQGVSGYTGELFF
TGTGCCAGCAGCCAAGGGGTTAGCGGCTACACCGGGGAGCTGTTTTTT
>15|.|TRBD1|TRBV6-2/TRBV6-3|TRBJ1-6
CASSPGTVQNSPLHF
TGTGCCAGCAGTCCCGGGACAGTCCAAAATTCACCCCTCCACTTT
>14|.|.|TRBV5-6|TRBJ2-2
CASSWQSNTGELFF
TGTGCCAGCAGCTGGCAGTCTAACACCGGGGAGCTGTTTTTT
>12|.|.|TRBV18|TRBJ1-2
CASSPPDYGYTF
TGTGCCAGCTCACCCCCCGACTATGGCTACACCTTC
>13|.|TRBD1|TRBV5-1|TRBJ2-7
CASTGTGAMEQYF
TGCGCCAGCACTGGGACAGGGGCGATGGAGCAGTACTTC
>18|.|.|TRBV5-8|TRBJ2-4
CASSHRPGGVKVKNIQYF
TGTGCCAGCAGCCACCGACCCGGAGGGGTAAAGGTCAAAAACATTCAGTACTTC
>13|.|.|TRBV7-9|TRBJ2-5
CASSPTGEETQYF
TGTGCCAGCAGCCCGACGGGGGAAGAGACCCAGTACTTC
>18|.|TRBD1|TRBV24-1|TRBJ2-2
CATSDFGQGDSRTGELFF
TGTGCCACCAGTGATTTCGGACAGGGGGATTCGAGAACCGGGGAGCTGTTTTTT
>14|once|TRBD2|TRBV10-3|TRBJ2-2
CAISQREPTGELFF
TGTGCCATCAGCCAGCGGGAGCCGACCGGGGAGCTGTTTTTT
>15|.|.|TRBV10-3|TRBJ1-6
CAISESKQGDSPLHF
TGTGCCATCAGTGAGTCGAAGCAGGGTGACTCACCCCTCCACTTT
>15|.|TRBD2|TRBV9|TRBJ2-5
CASSEGTSGTETQYF
TGTGCCAGCAGCGAGGGGACTAGCGGGACAGAGACCCAGTACTTC
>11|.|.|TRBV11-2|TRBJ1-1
CASSLLSEAFF
TGTGCCAGCAGCCTCCTCTCTGAAGCTTTCTTT
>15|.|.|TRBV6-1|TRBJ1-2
CASSESGQGNYGYTF
TGTGCCAGCAGTGAATCCGGGCAGGGGAATTACGGCTACACCTTC
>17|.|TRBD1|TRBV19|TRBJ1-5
CASSIGTVGGLGQPQHF
TGTGCCAGTAGTATTGGGACAGTTGGGGGGCTAGGGCAGCCCCAGCATTTT
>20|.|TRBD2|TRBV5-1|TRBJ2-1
CASSHQTSGGTLIGYNEQFF
TGCGCCAGCAGCCACCAAACTAGCGGGGGAACGCTCATTGGATACAATGAGCAGTTCTTC
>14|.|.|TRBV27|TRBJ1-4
CASRATVTNEKLFF
TGTGCCAGCAGGGCGACAGTAACTAATGAAAAACTGTTTTTT
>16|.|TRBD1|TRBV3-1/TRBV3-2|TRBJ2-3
CASSHRDRPIWGTQYF
TGTGCCAGCAGCCACCGGGACAGACCGATTTGGGGTACGCAGTATTTT